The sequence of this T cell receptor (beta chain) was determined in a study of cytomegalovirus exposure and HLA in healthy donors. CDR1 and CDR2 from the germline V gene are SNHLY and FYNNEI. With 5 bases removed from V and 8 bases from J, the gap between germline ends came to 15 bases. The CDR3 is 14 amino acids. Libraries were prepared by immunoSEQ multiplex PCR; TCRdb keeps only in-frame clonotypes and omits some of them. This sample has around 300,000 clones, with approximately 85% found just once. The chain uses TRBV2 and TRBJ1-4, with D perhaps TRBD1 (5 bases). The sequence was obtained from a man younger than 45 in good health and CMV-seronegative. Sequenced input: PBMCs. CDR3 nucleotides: TGTGCCAGCAGTAAGACCCAGGGAGGGGAAAAACTGTTTTTT. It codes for CASSKTQGGEKLFF. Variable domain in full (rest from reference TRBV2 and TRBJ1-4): EPEVTQTPSHQVTQMGQEVILRCVPISNHLYFYWYRQILGQKVEFLVSFYNNEISEKSEIFDDQFSVERPDGSNFTLKIRSTKLEDSAMYFCASSKTQGGEKLFFGSGTQLSVL.